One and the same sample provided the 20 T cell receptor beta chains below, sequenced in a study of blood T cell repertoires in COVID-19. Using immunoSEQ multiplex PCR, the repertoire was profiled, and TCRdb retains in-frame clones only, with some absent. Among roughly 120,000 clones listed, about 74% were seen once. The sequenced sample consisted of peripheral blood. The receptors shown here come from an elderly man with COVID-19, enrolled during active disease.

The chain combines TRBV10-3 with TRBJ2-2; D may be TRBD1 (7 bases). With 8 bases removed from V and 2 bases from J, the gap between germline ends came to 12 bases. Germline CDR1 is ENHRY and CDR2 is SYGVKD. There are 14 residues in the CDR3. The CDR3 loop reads CAIGGTVNTGELFF. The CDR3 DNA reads TGTGCCATCGGGGGGACAGTCAACACCGGGGAGCTGTTTTTT.

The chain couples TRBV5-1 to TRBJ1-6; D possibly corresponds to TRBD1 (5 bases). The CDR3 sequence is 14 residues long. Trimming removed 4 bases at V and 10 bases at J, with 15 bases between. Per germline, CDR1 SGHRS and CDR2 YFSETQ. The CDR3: CASSLQGTGSPLHF. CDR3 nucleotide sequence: TGCGCCAGCAGCCTTCAGGGAACCGGATCACCCCTCCACTTT.

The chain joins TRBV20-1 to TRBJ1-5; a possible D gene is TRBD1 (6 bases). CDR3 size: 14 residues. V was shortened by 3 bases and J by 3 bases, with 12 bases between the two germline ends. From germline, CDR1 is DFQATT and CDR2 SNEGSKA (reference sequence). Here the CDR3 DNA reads TGCAGTGCTAGTATCAGGGACATCAATCAGCCCCAGCATTTT. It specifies CSASIRDINQPQHF.

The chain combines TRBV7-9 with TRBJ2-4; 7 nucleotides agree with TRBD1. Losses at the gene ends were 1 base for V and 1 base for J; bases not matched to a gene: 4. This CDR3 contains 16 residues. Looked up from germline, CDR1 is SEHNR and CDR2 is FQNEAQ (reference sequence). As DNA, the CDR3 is TGTGCCAGCAGCTTAGGACAGGGTTTGGCCAAAAACATTCAGTACTTC. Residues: CASSLGQGLAKNIQYF. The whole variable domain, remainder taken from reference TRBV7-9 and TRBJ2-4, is DTGVSQNPRHKITKRGQNVTFRCDPISEHNRLYWYRQTLGQGPEFLTYFQNEAQLEKSRLLSDRFSAERPKGSFSTLEIQRTEQGDSAMYLCASSLGQGLAKNIQYFGAGTRLSVL.

The DNA for the CDR3 is TGCGCCAGCAGCTCCGGAAGAGGCAACAACTATGGCTACACCTTC. This encodes CASSSGRGNNYGYTF. The chain joins TRBV5-1 to TRBJ1-2; no clear D gene. V gave up 3 bases and J gave up 2 bases, with 14 bases separating them. The CDR3 runs 15 residues. Germline values: CDR1 SGHRS, CDR2 YFSETQ.

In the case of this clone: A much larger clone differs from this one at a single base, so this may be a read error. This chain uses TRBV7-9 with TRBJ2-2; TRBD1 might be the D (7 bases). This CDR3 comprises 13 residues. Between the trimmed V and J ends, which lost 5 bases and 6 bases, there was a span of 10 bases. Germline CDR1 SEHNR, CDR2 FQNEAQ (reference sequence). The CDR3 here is CASSPGGSGELFF. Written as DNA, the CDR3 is TGTGCCAGCAGCCCAGGGGGGTCCGGGGAGCTGTTTTTT. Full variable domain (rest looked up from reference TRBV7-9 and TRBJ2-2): DTGVSQNPRHKITKRGQNVTFRCDPISEHNRLYWYRQTLGQGPEFLTYFQNEAQLEKSRLLSDRFSAERPKGSFSTLEIQRTEQGDSAMYLCASSPGGSGELFFGEGSRLTVL.

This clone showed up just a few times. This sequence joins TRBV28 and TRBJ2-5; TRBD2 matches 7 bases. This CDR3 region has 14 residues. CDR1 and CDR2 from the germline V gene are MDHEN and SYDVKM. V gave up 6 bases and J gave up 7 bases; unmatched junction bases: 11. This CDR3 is CASSPGGGRLTQYF. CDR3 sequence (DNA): TGTGCCAGCAGCCCCGGCGGGGGAAGGTTGACCCAGTACTTC. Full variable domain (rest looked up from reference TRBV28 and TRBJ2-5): DVKVTQSSRYLVKRTGEKVFLECVQDMDHENMFWYRQDPGLGLRLIYFSYDVKMKEKGDIPEGYSVSREKKERFSLILESASTNQTSMYLCASSPGGGRLTQYFGPGTRLLVL.

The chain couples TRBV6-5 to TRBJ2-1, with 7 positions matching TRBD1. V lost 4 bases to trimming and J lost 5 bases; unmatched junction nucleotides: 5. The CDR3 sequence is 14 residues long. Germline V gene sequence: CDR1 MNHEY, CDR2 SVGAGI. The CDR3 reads CASSSRQGNNEQFF. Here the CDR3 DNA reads TGTGCCAGCAGTTCCCGACAGGGCAACAATGAGCAGTTCTTC.

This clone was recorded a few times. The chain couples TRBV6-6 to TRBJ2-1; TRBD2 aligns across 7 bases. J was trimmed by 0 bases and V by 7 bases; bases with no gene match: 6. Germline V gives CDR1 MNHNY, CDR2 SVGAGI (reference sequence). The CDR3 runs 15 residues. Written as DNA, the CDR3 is TGTGCCAGCACCCTAGGGGAGGGCTCCTACAATGAGCAGTTCTTC. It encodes CASTLGEGSYNEQFF.

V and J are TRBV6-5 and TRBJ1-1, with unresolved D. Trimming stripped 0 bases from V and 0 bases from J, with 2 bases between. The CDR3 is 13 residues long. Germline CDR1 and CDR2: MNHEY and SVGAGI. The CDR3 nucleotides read TGTGCCAGCAGTTACTCCGTGAACACTGAAGCTTTCTTT. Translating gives CASSYSVNTEAFF.

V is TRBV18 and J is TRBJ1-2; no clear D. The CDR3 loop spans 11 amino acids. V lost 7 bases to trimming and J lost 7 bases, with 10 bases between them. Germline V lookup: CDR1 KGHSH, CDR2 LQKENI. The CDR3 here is CASLGGFGYTF. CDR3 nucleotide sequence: TGTGCCAGCTTGGGAGGATTTGGCTACACCTTC.

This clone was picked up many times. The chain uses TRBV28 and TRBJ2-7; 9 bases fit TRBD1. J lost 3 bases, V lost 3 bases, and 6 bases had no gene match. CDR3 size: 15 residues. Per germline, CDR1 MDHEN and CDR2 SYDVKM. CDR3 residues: CASSFMGQGNYEQYF. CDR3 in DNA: TGTGCCAGCAGTTTTATGGGACAGGGAAACTACGAGCAGTACTTC.

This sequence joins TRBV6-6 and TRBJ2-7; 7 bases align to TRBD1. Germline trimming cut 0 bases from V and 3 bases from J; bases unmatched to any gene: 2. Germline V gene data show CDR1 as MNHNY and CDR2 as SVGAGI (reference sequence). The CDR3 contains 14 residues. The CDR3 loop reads CASSYSGGHYEQYF. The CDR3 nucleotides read TGTGCCAGCAGTTACTCAGGGGGCCACTACGAGCAGTACTTC.

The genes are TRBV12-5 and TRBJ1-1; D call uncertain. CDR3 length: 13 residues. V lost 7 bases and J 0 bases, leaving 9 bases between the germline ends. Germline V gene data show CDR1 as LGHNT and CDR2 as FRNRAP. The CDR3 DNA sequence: TGTGCTAGTGCGAACGGGATGAACACTGAAGCTTTCTTT. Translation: CASANGMNTEAFF.

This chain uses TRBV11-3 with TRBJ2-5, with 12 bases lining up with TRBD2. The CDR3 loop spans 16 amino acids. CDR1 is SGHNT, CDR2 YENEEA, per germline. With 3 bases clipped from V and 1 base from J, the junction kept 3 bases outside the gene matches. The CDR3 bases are TGTGCCAGCAGCTTCGGACTAGCGGGGCCCCAAGAGACCCAGTACTTC. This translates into CASSFGLAGPQETQYF.

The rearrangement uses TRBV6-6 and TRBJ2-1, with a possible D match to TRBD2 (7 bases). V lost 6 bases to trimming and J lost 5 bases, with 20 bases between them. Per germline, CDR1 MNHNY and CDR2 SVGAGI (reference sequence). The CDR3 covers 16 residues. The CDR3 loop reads CASRTRGGGWNNEQFF. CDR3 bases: TGTGCCAGCAGGACGAGGGGGGGCGGGTGGAACAATGAGCAGTTCTTC.

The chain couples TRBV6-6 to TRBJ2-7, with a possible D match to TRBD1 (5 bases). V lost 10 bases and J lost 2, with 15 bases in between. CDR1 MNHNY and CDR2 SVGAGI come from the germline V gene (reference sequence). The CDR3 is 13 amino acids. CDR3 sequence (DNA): TGTGCCATCCAGGGAATTTACGCCTACGAGCAGTACTTC. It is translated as CAIQGIYAYEQYF.

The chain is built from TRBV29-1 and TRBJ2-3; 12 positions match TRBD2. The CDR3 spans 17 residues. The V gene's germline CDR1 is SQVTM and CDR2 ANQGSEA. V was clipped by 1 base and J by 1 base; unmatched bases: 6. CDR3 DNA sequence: TGCAGCGTTGAAGGTCTAGCGGGAGGGCCGGGCACAGATACGCAGTATTTT. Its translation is CSVEGLAGGPGTDTQYF.

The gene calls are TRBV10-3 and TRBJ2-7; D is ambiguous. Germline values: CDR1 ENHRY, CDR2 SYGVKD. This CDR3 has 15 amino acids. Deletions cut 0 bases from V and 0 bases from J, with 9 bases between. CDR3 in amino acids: CAISESQVSSYEQYF. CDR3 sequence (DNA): TGTGCCATCAGTGAGTCCCAGGTTAGCTCCTACGAGCAGTACTTC.

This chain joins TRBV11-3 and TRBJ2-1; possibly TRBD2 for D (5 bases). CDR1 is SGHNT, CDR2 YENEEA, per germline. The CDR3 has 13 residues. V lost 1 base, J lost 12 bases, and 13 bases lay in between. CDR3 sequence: CASSLGELSGQFF. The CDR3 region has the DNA TGTGCCAGCAGCTTAGGGGAGTTGTCCGGGCAGTTCTTC. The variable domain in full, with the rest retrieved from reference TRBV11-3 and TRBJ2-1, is EAGVVQSPRYKIIEKKQPVAFWCNPISGHNTLYWYLQNLGQGPELLIRYENEEAVDDSQLPKDRFSAERLKGVDSTLKIQPAELGDSAVYLCASSLGELSGQFFGPGTRLTVL.